These T cell receptor beta chains were read from a single sample in a study of blood T cell repertoires in COVID-19. Sequencing used immunoSEQ multiplex PCR; TCRdb keeps in-frame clones, though not all of them. The repertoire includes hundreds of thousands of clones, around 88% of them detected once, and roughly 4% sits in the top ten. Source material: PBMCs or T cells enriched from blood (not recorded which). The receptors were gathered from a woman aged 25 to 45 who had been exposed to COVID-19. Each CDR3 is given without its conserved first and last residue.

v_gene,j_gene,CDR3aa
TRBV10-3,TRBJ2-2,AISGSGTGVSGELF
TRBV25-1,TRBJ1-5,ASSETGSSGNQPQH
TRBV5-4,TRBJ2-3,ASSADRAKDTQY
TRBV7-8,TRBJ1-5,ASSRRRDRNQPQH
TRBV9,TRBJ2-5,ASSVREETQY
TRBV11-2,TRBJ1-2,ASSPGGFQAYGYT
TRBV30,TRBJ1-3,AWSVQRTGASGNTIY
TRBV25-1,TRBJ2-1,ATSQGNDEQF
TRBV24-1,TRBJ2-1,ATSDTSGGWF
TRBV28,TRBJ2-7,ASSLLGQGHTYEQY
TRBV5-1,TRBJ1-5,ASSFYRGQGRGQPQH
TRBV30,TRBJ1-5,AWGHINQPQH
TRBV12-3/TRBV12-4,TRBJ2-3,ASRPTSINTQY
TRBV23-1,TRBJ1-3,ASSPSAAGTEAPGNTIY
TRBV15,TRBJ2-4,ATSRGGTGGTAKNIQY
TRBV30,TRBJ1-1,AWSIRGQGRTEAF
TRBV9,TRBJ2-5,ASSVAGTDQETQY
TRBV11-2,TRBJ1-1,ASSRTGGKDTEAF
TRBV18,TRBJ1-1,ASSPGTARNTEAF
TRBV5-1,TRBJ2-7,ASSAGMGYEQY
TRBV2,TRBJ1-2,ARVRTGNYGYT
TRBV15,TRBJ1-6,ATSRSTGTGLPIYNSPLH
TRBV3-1/TRBV3-2,TRBJ2-7,ASRSGGTDEQY
TRBV9,TRBJ1-2,ASSAGTGANYGYT
TRBV30,TRBJ1-2,ACDPGVGGGYT
TRBV6-5,TRBJ1-1,ASSYSDNTNTEAF
TRBV9,TRBJ2-1,ASSANRDSSYNEQF
TRBV13,TRBJ2-5,ASSVTWQGLEETQY
TRBV3-1/TRBV3-2,TRBJ1-3,ASSLQTVSGNTIY
TRBV18,TRBJ2-3,ASSRALAGSTDTQY
TRBV20-1,TRBJ2-3,SAPGTDTQY
TRBV27,TRBJ1-5,ASAQGDSNQPQH
TRBV15,TRBJ2-1,ATSRVELANEQF
TRBV19,TRBJ2-3,ASSTQTSGGSDTQY
TRBV27,TRBJ2-1,ASSPRSGGSSYNEQF